The present T cell receptor beta chain was sequenced within a study of early T cells in non-severe SARS-CoV-2 infection. Across the whole study: The study sequenced bulk RNA from unsorted whole blood, with chains unpaired. Study-level findings and limits: Private and CD4 specificities were missed by VDJdb matching, which favored anti-spike CD8 responses.

Unique molecular identifier tags were affixed to discrete cDNA molecules. Each CDR3 protein is one row after TCRdb ran MiXCR on the 5' RACE reads. The sample contains around 94,000 distinct CDR3 sequences, around 13% of which appear only once. This clonotype was found a few times. As yet, its antigen is unknown. The junction shows a germline mismatch at one end, possibly a read error. This CDR3 comprises 12 residues. Germline V gene data show CDR1 as MNHEY and CDR2 as SVGEGT. The V call is TRBV6-2 or TRBV6-3, the J call TRBJ2-4; no reliable D call. The sample was whole blood. This clonotype was obtained from an adult who was a healthcare worker with PCR-confirmed SARS-CoV-2 infection or an uninfected control (not recorded which). For the CDR3, the DNA is TGTGCCAGCAGTTACACTCCCAGCCCCAGAAACTTC. The encoded protein is CASSYTPSPRNF.